The 18 T cell receptor beta chains presented below share a single source sample, sequenced in a study of T-cell reconstitution after alpha-beta-depleted transplantation in children. Using unique molecular identifiers, the investigators prepared the TCRbeta library. Using its own MiXCR run on the PCR reads, TCRdb lists one record per CDR3 protein. The data show about 140,000 distinct CDR3 sequences, around 8.8% seen once. Source: PBMCs, mostly from graft donor cells, taken 180 days after TCRalphabeta/CD19-depleted stem cell transplant. The receptors here all came from a female patient aged 2 to 10 who had a stem cell transplant for congenital amegakaryocytic thrombocytopenia, so the T cells may come from the graft donor.

The table lists this clonotype with many counts. This rearrangement joins TRBV12-3 or TRBV12-4 to TRBJ1-1; TRBD1 is a possible D gene (5 bases). The CDR3 has 14 amino acids. Trimming took 5 bases from V and 2 from J, leaving 12 bases between them. The CDR3 DNA reads as TGTGCCAGCAGTCCTCGGGGGTTCAACACTGAAGCTTTCTTT. This codes for CASSPRGFNTEAFF.

In the case of this clonotype: This may be a read error: a much more frequent sequence differs by one nucleotide. V usage is TRBV20-1 and J usage is TRBJ1-2; tentatively, D is TRBD1 (5 bases). CDR1 and CDR2 from the germline V gene are DFQATT and SNEGSKA (reference sequence). Trimming removed 5 bases from V and 4 bases from J, with 14 bases in between. The CDR3 contains 13 residues. Here the CDR3 reads CSALRGGAYGYTF. As DNA, the CDR3 is TGCAGTGCTCTGAGGGGAGGGGCCTATGGCTACACCTTC.

The V and J genes are TRBV20-1 and TRBJ2-7; 13 nucleotides match TRBD2. Germline trimming cut 6 bases from V and 7 bases from J; bases unmatched to any gene: 6. CDR1 DFQATT and CDR2 SNEGSKA come from the germline V gene (reference sequence). This CDR3 has 13 residues. The CDR3 here is CSAPGLAGLEQYF. CDR3 DNA sequence: TGCAGTGCACCGGGACTAGCGGGATTAGAGCAGTACTTC.

This clonotype was observed at least ten times. J is TRBJ1-5 and V is TRBV28; maybe TRBD1 (6 bases). There are 16 residues in the CDR3. Trimming stripped 5 bases from V and 3 bases from J, with 17 bases between. Germline-derived CDR1 and CDR2 are MDHEN and SYDVKM. The CDR3 here is CASSLPDSASNQPQHF. CDR3 nucleotide sequence: TGTGCCAGCAGTCTACCGGACAGTGCTTCCAATCAGCCCCAGCATTTT.

Remarks on this clonotype: One base away lies a much larger clone, so this may be a sequencing read error. The chain links TRBV6-2 or TRBV6-3 to TRBJ2-5, with no clear D. The CDR3 runs to 11 residues. Germline CDR1 MNHEY, CDR2 SVGEGT. V lost 6 bases to trimming and J lost 9 bases, with 11 bases between them. The CDR3 coding sequence is TGTGCCAGCAGCATTCCAGGAGCCCAGTACTTC. Its protein is CASSIPGAQYF.

The chain links TRBV6-6 to TRBJ1-5; D gene uncertain. Germline values: CDR1 MNHNY, CDR2 SVGAGI (reference sequence). The CDR3 sequence is 13 residues long. V lost 2 bases to trimming and J lost 11 bases, with 13 bases between them. The CDR3 DNA sequence: TGTGCCAGCAGTTACGATTTCAGCGTGGCCCAGCATTTT. Residues: CASSYDFSVAQHF.

This clonotype was counted many times. This chain joins TRBV29-1 and TRBJ1-4, with D unresolved. Trimming took 4 bases from V and 6 from J, leaving 12 bases between them. CDR3 length: 13 amino acids. The V gene's germline CDR1 is SQVTM and CDR2 ANQGSEA. CDR3 residues: CSVAEGGDEKLFF. DNA of the CDR3: TGCAGCGTTGCCGAGGGCGGGGATGAAAAACTGTTTTTT. Complete variable domain (other parts from reference TRBV29-1 and TRBJ1-4): SAVISQKPSRDICQRGTSLTIQCQVDSQVTMMFWYRQQPGQSLTLIATANQGSEATYESGFVIDKFPISRPNLTFSTLTVSNMSPEDSSIYLCSVAEGGDEKLFFGSGTQLSVL.

The table lists this clonotype with many counts. The chain is built from TRBV20-1 and TRBJ2-3; TRBD2 aligns across 9 bases. J gave up 2 bases and V 5 bases, and 5 bases lay outside the gene matches. CDR3 length: 14 amino acids. Germline-derived CDR1 and CDR2 are DFQATT and SNEGSKA (reference sequence). The CDR3 nucleotides read TGCAGTGCTTTACTAGCGGGCCTCACAGATACGCAGTATTTT. Translation gives CSALLAGLTDTQYF.

At least ten counts were recorded for this clonotype. The chain employs TRBV6-1 and TRBJ2-7; no reliable D call. Deletions cut 2 bases from V and 3 bases from J, with 5 bases between. CDR1 MNHNS and CDR2 SASEGT come from the germline V gene. This CDR3 region has 12 residues. CDR3 nucleotides: TGTGCCAGCAGTGAAAGAGTCTACGAGCAGTACTTC. Amino acid sequence: CASSERVYEQYF.

In this sample, this clonotype turned up many times. The chain couples TRBV10-3 to TRBJ1-2; possible D gene TRBD1, 6 bases. V dropped 7 bases and J dropped 6 bases, with 18 bases sitting between them. The CDR3 is made up of 14 amino acids. From germline, CDR1 is ENHRY and CDR2 SYGVKD. This chain's CDR3 is CAITPTHRAHGYTF. CDR3 nucleotide sequence: TGTGCCATCACCCCGACCCACAGGGCCCATGGCTACACCTTC.

This clonotype has a handful of counts. The chain couples TRBV5-1 to TRBJ2-5; the D gene is possibly TRBD1 (6 bases). Germline lookup yields CDR1 SGHRS and CDR2 YFSETQ. The CDR3 runs to 14 residues. The V end lost 0 bases, the J end lost 1 base, and 7 bases lay between the germline ends. CDR3 sequence reads: CASSLGQAQETQYF. DNA for the CDR3: TGCGCCAGCAGCTTGGGACAGGCCCAAGAGACCCAGTACTTC.

This clonotype was seen many times. The rearrangement joins TRBV29-1 to TRBJ2-5; D unclear. Trimming cost V 0 bases and J 5 bases, with 7 bases left between them. The CDR3 covers 12 residues. Germline V lookup: CDR1 SQVTM, CDR2 ANQGSEA. Here the CDR3 DNA reads TGCAGCGTTGAAGAAGCCGGGGAGACCCAGTACTTC. Amino acids: CSVEEAGETQYF.

CDR3 bases: TGTGCCAGCTCACCATCTAACAGCCTGCGGGTGAACACCGGGGAGCTGTTTTTT. This codes for CASSPSNSLRVNTGELFF. J is TRBJ2-2 and V is TRBV18; D perhaps matches TRBD2 (5 bases). The CDR3 length is 18 residues. Trimming took off 2 bases at V and 1 base at J, with 17 bases between the two ends. Germline values: CDR1 KGHSH, CDR2 LQKENI.

This clonotype was counted at least ten times. The rearrangement joins TRBV29-1 to TRBJ2-7, with D perhaps matching TRBD1 (6 bases). V dropped 5 bases and J dropped 4 bases, with 15 bases sitting between them. Germline values: CDR1 SQVTM, CDR2 ANQGSEA. This CDR3 has 13 amino acids. In DNA form, the CDR3 reads TGCAGCGTTACAGGGTCGGGCGAGTACGAGCAGTACTTC. Translation: CSVTGSGEYEQYF.

This clonotype came up many times. The chain recombines TRBV6-2 or TRBV6-3 with TRBJ2-2; tentatively, D is TRBD1 or TRBD2 (5 bases each). CDR1 and CDR2 from the germline V gene are MNHEY and SVGEGT. V was shortened by 8 bases and J by 9 bases, with 10 bases between the two germline ends. The CDR3 totals 11 residues. CDR3 nucleotide sequence: TGTGCCAGCTCCACGGGACGGGAGCTGTTTTTT. It yields the protein CASSTGRELFF.

The gene calls are TRBV27 and TRBJ2-2, with D possibly TRBD2 on 6 matching bases. Germline loops: CDR1 MNHEY, CDR2 SMNVEV (reference sequence). Trimming stripped 0 bases from V and 6 bases from J, with 14 bases between. The CDR3 sequence is 16 residues long. The CDR3: CASSLSAGWEAGELFF. CDR3 bases: TGTGCCAGCAGTTTATCGGCGGGGTGGGAGGCCGGGGAGCTGTTTTTT.

To note about this clonotype: This sequence may be a read error, since a much larger clone differs from it by one base. The V call is TRBV29-1, the J call TRBJ2-1, with 9 bases matching TRBD1. This CDR3 is built from 13 residues. Germline V lookup: CDR1 SQVTM, CDR2 ANQGSEA. CDR3 sequence reads: CSVEHRGLDEHFF. The CDR3 nucleotides are TGCAGCGTTGAACACAGGGGGCTCGATGAGCATTTCTTC.

This clonotype has a handful of counts. The V gene is TRBV5-1, the J gene TRBJ2-5; 8 bases line up with TRBD2. This CDR3 spans 14 amino acids. J gave up 3 bases and V 4 bases, and 5 bases lay outside the gene matches. From germline, CDR1 is SGHRS and CDR2 YFSETQ. CDR3 DNA: TGCGCCAGCAGCAGGCGGGGGGACGAAGAGACCCAGTACTTC. Residues: CASSRRGDEETQYF.